One and the same sample provided the 27 T cell receptor beta chains below, sequenced in a study of shared clonotypes between healthy human individuals. The naive CD8 population came from CD45RO-negative cells selected for CCR7, without terminally differentiated effector memory CD45RA+ cells. Profiled with immunoSEQ multiplex PCR; TCRdb holds only in-frame clones, not every one. The sample lists more than 600,000 clones; 90% to 95% were seen once. Sequencing used naive CD8+ T cells sorted from blood. Receptors originate from a man aged 30-40 years in good health.

Worth noting for this clone: The same CDR3 is also encoded by other DNA sequences in this sample. The rearrangement links TRBV27 to TRBJ2-7, with TRBD1 matching 10 bases. CDR1 is MNHEY and CDR2 is SMNVEV in the germline V gene (reference sequence). V lost 3 bases and J lost 2; bases outside the gene matches: 1. There are 14 residues in the CDR3. In DNA form, the CDR3 reads TGTGCCAGCAGTTTGGGACAGGGGACCTACGAGCAGTACTTC. This codes for CASSLGQGTYEQYF.

The rearrangement links TRBV9 to TRBJ2-1; D not certain. The CDR3 is made up of 14 amino acids. Germline assignment: CDR1 SGDLS and CDR2 YYNGEE. The V end lost 0 bases, the J end lost 6 bases, and 10 bases lay between the germline ends. The chain's CDR3 is CASSVGFLGNEQFF. DNA for the CDR3: TGTGCCAGCAGCGTAGGTTTCCTGGGCAATGAGCAGTTCTTC.

This clone has only one observation. V is TRBV7-9 and J is TRBJ1-5, with 9 bases fitting TRBD1. The CDR3 is 14 amino acids. Germline V gene lookup returns CDR1 SEHNR and CDR2 FQNEAQ (reference sequence). Germline trimming cut 5 bases from V and 5 bases from J; bases unmatched to any gene: 4. The CDR3 is CASSLDRGYQPQHF. The CDR3 bases are TGTGCCAGCAGCCTGGACAGGGGCTATCAGCCCCAGCATTTT.

J is TRBJ2-5 and V is TRBV5-1; 11 bases align to TRBD2. Germline CDR1 reads SGHRS; CDR2 reads YFSETQ. Germline trimming cut 0 bases from V and 2 bases from J; bases unmatched to any gene: 6. The CDR3 spans 17 residues. CDR3: CASSLGLAGLVQETQYF. For the CDR3, the DNA is TGCGCCAGCAGCTTGGGACTAGCGGGATTGGTACAAGAGACCCAGTACTTC.

The V and J genes are TRBV4-1 and TRBJ1-2; tentatively, D is TRBD1 (6 bases). The CDR3 has 15 residues. The germline V and J ends were trimmed by 1 base and 4 bases, with 13 bases remaining between them. In germline, CDR1 is MGHRA, CDR2 YSYEKL. The DNA of the CDR3 is TGCGCCAGCAGCCAAGTAGGACAGTCAGTCTATGGCTACACCTTC. Amino acids: CASSQVGQSVYGYTF.

The sample holds one count of this clone. This sequence joins TRBV2 and TRBJ1-5; D unresolved. CDR1 is SNHLY and CDR2 is FYNNEI in the germline V gene. The V gene lost 3 bases and the J gene lost 0 bases, with 9 bases spanning the gap. The CDR3 has 15 amino acids. CDR3: CASSDYINSNQPQHF. The CDR3 DNA follows: TGTGCCAGCAGTGATTATATCAATAGCAATCAGCCCCAGCATTTT.

The rearrangement uses TRBV9 and TRBJ2-7; D is uncertain. V was shortened by 0 bases and J by 2 bases, with 6 bases between the two germline ends. This CDR3 spans 13 amino acids. Germline V lookup: CDR1 SGDLS, CDR2 YYNGEE. The CDR3 nucleotides are TGTGCCAGCAGCGTAGCTGGACCCTACGAGCAGTACTTC. Translating gives CASSVAGPYEQYF.

The rearrangement joins TRBV6-6 to TRBJ2-3; 7 bases line up with TRBD2. The CDR3 consists of 16 residues. With 5 bases clipped from V and 0 bases from J, the junction kept 8 bases outside the gene matches. CDR1 is MNHNY, CDR2 SVGAGI, per germline (reference sequence). The CDR3 DNA is TGTGCCAGCAGTCGATATAGCGGGTCGAGCACAGATACGCAGTATTTT. Its protein is CASSRYSGSSTDTQYF.

Notes on this clone: Other DNA sequences from this sample encode an identical CDR3 as well. This sequence joins TRBV11-2 and TRBJ2-3; 11 positions match TRBD2. V shed 5 bases, J shed 1 base, and the junction held 5 bases outside the gene matches. The CDR3 extends over 16 amino acids. Per germline, CDR1 SGHAT and CDR2 FQNNGV. CDR3 sequence: CASSSLAGGGTDTQYF. In DNA, the CDR3 is TGTGCCAGCAGCAGTCTAGCGGGAGGAGGCACAGATACGCAGTATTTT.

The DNA for the CDR3 is TGTGCCACCAGCAAGCGAGACAGGGGCAATCAGCCCCAGCATTTT. Translated, it gives CATSKRDRGNQPQHF. The gene calls are TRBV15 and TRBJ1-5; TRBD1 agrees at 7 bases. The CDR3 is made up of 15 amino acids. The junction had 5 bases not matched to a gene; V was cut back by 4 bases and J by 2 bases. Germline CDR1 is LNHNV and CDR2 is YYDKDF (reference sequence).

V usage is TRBV7-9 and J usage is TRBJ2-7; the D is unclear. V was shortened by 8 bases and J by 0 bases, with 11 bases between the two germline ends. CDR1 is SEHNR, CDR2 FQNEAQ, per germline (reference sequence). This CDR3 has 13 amino acids. The CDR3: CASGKASSYEQYF. CDR3 DNA sequence: TGTGCCAGCGGGAAGGCCAGCTCCTACGAGCAGTACTTC.

As DNA, the CDR3 is TGCGCCAGCAGCCATCTTAAGGGGGCCTATCAGACCCAGTACTTC. Encoded protein: CASSHLKGAYQTQYF. This rearrangement joins TRBV4-1 to TRBJ2-5; TRBD1 matches 7 bases. CDR1 is MGHRA, CDR2 YSYEKL, per germline. Unmatched junction bases numbered 10, after V lost 3 bases and J lost 6 bases. The CDR3 has 15 residues.

The CDR3 sequence: CASSGDRLYGYTF. In nucleotides, the CDR3 is TGTGCCAGCAGTGGTGACAGGCTATATGGCTACACCTTC. This chain joins TRBV6-1 and TRBJ1-2; TRBD1 is a possible D gene (6 bases). V lost 4 bases and J 5 bases, leaving 11 bases between the germline ends. Germline values: CDR1 MNHNS, CDR2 SASEGT. This CDR3 is 13 amino acids long.

This clone has a handful of counts. This chain joins TRBV5-1 and TRBJ1-2; D gene unclear. This CDR3 is built from 13 residues. Germline V CDR1 and CDR2: SGHRS, YFSETQ. Trimming pared 0 bases from V and 10 bases from J, leaving 13 bases between. CDR3 residues: CASSLVAERDYTF. The CDR3 bases are TGCGCCAGCAGCTTGGTGGCAGAAAGGGACTACACCTTC.

The chain is built from TRBV28 and TRBJ2-7, with TRBD1 identical over 8 bases. Germline V lookup: CDR1 MDHEN, CDR2 SYDVKM. The CDR3 extends over 15 amino acids. V lost 6 bases, J lost 1 base, and 8 bases stayed unmatched. In DNA, the CDR3 is TGTGCCAGCAGGCAAGACAGGGGCCTTTCCTACGAGCAGTACTTC. It encodes CASRQDRGLSYEQYF. Drawing the rest from reference TRBV28 and TRBJ2-7, the complete variable domain is DVKVTQSSRYLVKRTGEKVFLECVQDMDHENMFWYRQDPGLGLRLIYFSYDVKMKEKGDIPEGYSVSREKKERFSLILESASTNQTSMYLCASRQDRGLSYEQYFGPGTRLTVT.

V usage is TRBV15 and J usage is TRBJ2-7, with D unclear. CDR3 size: 12 residues. Germline-derived CDR1 and CDR2 are LNHNV and YYDKDF (reference sequence). V lost 9 bases to trimming and J lost 4 bases, with 13 bases between them. CDR3: CATTGPGYEQYF. DNA for the CDR3: TGTGCCACGACCGGCCCGGGTTACGAGCAGTACTTC.

Turning to this clone: Other DNA sequences of this sample code for an identical CDR3. The chain joins TRBV27 to TRBJ1-1, with a tentative D call TRBD1 (5 bases). Trimming pared 3 bases from V and 1 base from J, leaving 9 bases between. The germline CDR1 and CDR2 sequences are MNHEY and SMNVEV (reference sequence). This CDR3 comprises 14 residues. The CDR3 region has the DNA TGTGCCAGCAGTTTCCGCCAGGGGAACACTGAAGCTTTCTTT. Its protein product is CASSFRQGNTEAFF.

The genes are TRBV4-1 and TRBJ2-7; D is tentatively TRBD1 or TRBD2 (5 bases each). Germline loops: CDR1 MGHRA, CDR2 YSYEKL. V was clipped by 1 base and J by 0 bases, with 13 bases between them. This CDR3 is 16 amino acids long. CDR3 in amino acids: CASSQGERGLSYEQYF. In nucleotides, the CDR3 is TGCGCCAGCAGCCAAGGGGAGAGGGGTCTCTCCTACGAGCAGTACTTC.

The sample holds one count of this clone. The V gene is TRBV7-6, the J gene TRBJ2-7; TRBD2 aligns across 8 bases. The CDR3 extends over 16 amino acids. After removal of 5 bases from V and 1 base from J, the junction contained 10 bases not matched to a gene. CDR1 SGHVS and CDR2 FNYEAQ come from the germline V gene. The CDR3 spells CASSPPGGGRSYEQYF. The CDR3 coding sequence is TGTGCCAGCAGCCCCCCGGGGGGCGGGAGGTCCTACGAGCAGTACTTC.

This rearrangement joins TRBV6-6 to TRBJ1-4, with a tentative D call TRBD1 (6 bases). This CDR3 is 13 amino acids long. Trimming left V 4 bases short and J 6 bases short, with 9 bases between. Germline CDR1 reads MNHNY; CDR2 reads SVGAGI (reference sequence). The CDR3 protein is CASSWTVDEKLFF. Written as DNA, the CDR3 is TGTGCCAGCAGTTGGACAGTGGATGAAAAACTGTTTTTT.

This sequence joins TRBV12-5 and TRBJ2-7; the D is unclear. The CDR3 loop spans 13 amino acids. Germline V gene lookup returns CDR1 LGHNT and CDR2 FRNRAP. Trimming cost V 1 base and J 3 bases, with 7 bases left between them. CDR3: CASGLGHLYEQYF. In DNA form, the CDR3 reads TGTGCTAGTGGTTTGGGACACCTCTACGAGCAGTACTTC.

This chain joins TRBV27 and TRBJ2-1; TRBD2 might be the D (5 bases). Germline values: CDR1 MNHEY, CDR2 SMNVEV (reference sequence). Trimming shortened V by 3 bases and J by 6 bases, and 9 bases separated the two germline ends. The CDR3 consists of 13 residues. CDR3 DNA: TGTGCCAGCAGTTTGGCCGCGGGCAATGAGCAGTTCTTC. Residues: CASSLAAGNEQFF.

J is TRBJ2-5 and V is TRBV19, with a tentative D call TRBD2 (6 bases). The CDR3 loop spans 15 amino acids. The germline CDR1 and CDR2 sequences are LNHDA and SQIVND (reference sequence). Between the trimmed V and J ends, which lost 3 bases and 0 bases, there was a span of 11 bases. The CDR3 nucleotides read TGTGCCAGTAGTATTTGGGAGGAGTACCAAGAGACCCAGTACTTC. Translated, it gives CASSIWEEYQETQYF.

Remarks on this clone: This same CDR3 is encoded by further DNA sequences in the sample. V gene TRBV7-6 combines with J gene TRBJ2-1, with no clear D. This CDR3 has 11 residues. Deletions cut 4 bases from V and 6 bases from J, with 4 bases between. Germline CDR1 and CDR2: SGHVS and FNYEAQ. As DNA, the CDR3 is TGTGCCAGCAGCTCTAGCAATGAGCAGTTCTTC. Its protein is CASSSSNEQFF.

V usage is TRBV4-1 and J usage is TRBJ2-7, with 9 bases that match TRBD2. The CDR3 is made up of 18 amino acids. Germline CDR1 MGHRA, CDR2 YSYEKL. With V trimmed by 0 bases and J by 2 bases, 11 bases remained unmatched. CDR3 region: CASSQEPSGTILAYEQYF. CDR3 coding DNA: TGCGCCAGCAGCCAAGAGCCTAGCGGGACCATACTCGCCTACGAGCAGTACTTC.

This chain uses TRBV5-5 with TRBJ1-5, with 9 positions matching TRBD1. The CDR3 totals 16 residues. The trim removed 3 bases at V and 0 bases at J, leaving 4 bases unmatched. Looked up from germline, CDR1 is SGHKS and CDR2 is YYEKEE (reference sequence). This CDR3 is CASSSTGGYSNQPQHF. DNA for the CDR3: TGTGCCAGCAGCTCGACAGGGGGGTATAGCAATCAGCCCCAGCATTTT.

The V gene is TRBV28, the J gene TRBJ2-2, with D possibly TRBD1 on 5 matching bases. CDR3 length: 12 amino acids. Germline values: CDR1 MDHEN, CDR2 SYDVKM. The CDR3 bases are TGTACCGTCCAGGGGAACACCGGGGAGCTGTTTTTT. This sequence encodes CTVQGNTGELFF.